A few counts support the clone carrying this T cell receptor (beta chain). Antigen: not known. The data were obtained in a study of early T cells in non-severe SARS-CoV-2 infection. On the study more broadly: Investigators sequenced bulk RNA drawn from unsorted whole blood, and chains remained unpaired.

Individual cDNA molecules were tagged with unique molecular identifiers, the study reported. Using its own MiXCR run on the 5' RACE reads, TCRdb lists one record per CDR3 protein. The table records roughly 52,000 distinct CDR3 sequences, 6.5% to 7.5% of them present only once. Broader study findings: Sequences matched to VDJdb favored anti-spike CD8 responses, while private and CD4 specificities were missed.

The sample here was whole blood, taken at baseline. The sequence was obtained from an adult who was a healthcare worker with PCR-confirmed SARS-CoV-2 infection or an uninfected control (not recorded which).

The CDR3 loop reads CASRRLSGELFF. The CDR3 nucleotides are TGTGCCAGCAGAAGACTGTCCGGGGAGCTGTTTTTT. The J gene is TRBJ2-2, the V gene TRBV6-5; D gene uncertain. Germline V gene lookup returns CDR1 MNHEY and CDR2 SVGAGI. CDR3 length equals 12 residues. Trimming left V 6 bases short and J 6 bases short, with 8 bases between.